Listed here are 4 T cell receptor beta chains from one sample, sequenced in a study of blood T cell repertoires in COVID-19. This table comes from immunoSEQ multiplex PCR, and its TCRdb copy is limited to in-frame clones, with some not included. This sample has 200,000 to 250,000 clones; about 84% occur once, and the top ten carry around 7%. Sequencing input: PBMCs or T cells enriched from blood (not recorded which). The receptors were gathered from a woman between 35 and 50 years old with acute COVID-19.

The gene calls are TRBV28 and TRBJ2-7; no reliable D call. Germline CDR1 is MDHEN and CDR2 is SYDVKM. The CDR3 length is 12 residues. Trimming stripped 3 bases from V and 2 bases from J, with 5 bases between. The CDR3 region is CASSFRPYEQYF. CDR3 bases: TGTGCCAGCAGTTTTCGTCCCTACGAGCAGTACTTC.

This clone was seen a single time. The CDR3 is CASSSAGESREQYF. DNA for the CDR3: TGTGCCAGCAGTTCCGCGGGAGAGTCGAGGGAGCAGTACTTC. The rearrangement joins TRBV28 to TRBJ2-7; TRBD2 matches 7 bases. CDR3 length: 14 residues. V gave up 4 bases and J gave up 7 bases; unmatched junction bases: 10. Germline V gene sequence: CDR1 MDHEN, CDR2 SYDVKM. Complete variable domain (other parts from reference TRBV28 and TRBJ2-7): DVKVTQSSRYLVKRTGEKVFLECVQDMDHENMFWYRQDPGLGLRLIYFSYDVKMKEKGDIPEGYSVSREKKERFSLILESASTNQTSMYLCASSSAGESREQYFGPGTRLTVT.

The CDR3 reads CASSVTGSSLAFF. Here the CDR3 DNA reads TGTGCCAGCAGCGTAACGGGTTCCTCCTTAGCTTTCTTT. This sequence joins TRBV9 and TRBJ1-1, with D hard to call. This CDR3 has 13 residues. Germline V gene data show CDR1 as SGDLS and CDR2 as YYNGEE. Trimming took off 1 base at V and 10 bases at J, with 14 bases between the two ends.

The chain joins TRBV19 to TRBJ2-4, with D possibly being TRBD1 (6 bases). V lost 0 bases to trimming and J lost 10 bases, with 25 bases between them. CDR1 and CDR2 (germline): LNHDA, SQIVND (reference sequence). The CDR3 length is 18 residues. The CDR3 sequence is CASSIDSGQSQKHSIQYF. CDR3 coding DNA: TGTGCCAGTAGTATAGATTCCGGACAGAGCCAAAAACATTCGATTCAGTACTTC.